These 4 T cell receptor beta chains originate from one sample sequenced in a study of shared clonotypes between healthy human individuals. The table came from immunoSEQ multiplex PCR; TCRdb's copy has only in-frame clones and leaves some out. The table has some 2,000,000 clones, more than 90% seen once. Sequenced material: naive CD4+ T cells sorted from blood. The subset is: CD45RA+ positively selected. The receptors originated from a young man in good health.

The chain couples TRBV10-3 to TRBJ2-3, with D tentatively TRBD1 (6 bases). Trimming removed 8 bases at V and 2 bases at J, with 11 bases between. This CDR3 is 13 amino acids long. The germline V gene has CDR1 ENHRY and CDR2 SYGVKD. In DNA form, the CDR3 reads TGTGCCATCCAGGGGAAGGACACAGATACGCAGTATTTT. It specifies CAIQGKDTDTQYF.

The V call is TRBV12-5, the J call TRBJ2-3, with D perhaps matching TRBD1 (5 bases). V was clipped by 0 bases and J by 1 base, with 5 bases between them. Germline V CDR1 and CDR2: LGHNT, FRNRAP. The CDR3 sequence is 14 residues long. CDR3: CASGLVGGTDTQYF. DNA of the CDR3: TGTGCTAGTGGTTTGGTAGGGGGCACAGATACGCAGTATTTT.

The rearrangement joins TRBV6-5 to TRBJ2-3, with unresolved D. The germline V gene encodes CDR1 MNHEY and CDR2 SVGAGI. Trimming shortened V by 7 bases and J by 2 bases, and 10 bases separated the two germline ends. There are 13 residues in the CDR3. This CDR3 reads CASTRKFTDTQYF. The CDR3 bases are TGTGCCAGCACCCGGAAGTTCACAGATACGCAGTATTTT.

This clone was counted a single time. This rearrangement joins TRBV30 to TRBJ1-5; TRBD1 agrees at 11 bases. Germline assignment: CDR1 GTSNPN and CDR2 SVGIG (reference sequence). The V gene end was trimmed by 3 bases and the J gene end by 7 bases; junction bases not matched to a gene: 11. The CDR3 runs 16 residues. This chain's CDR3 is CAWSEAGQGGRQPQHF. In DNA form, the CDR3 reads TGTGCCTGGAGCGAGGCGGGACAGGGGGGAAGGCAGCCCCAGCATTTT.